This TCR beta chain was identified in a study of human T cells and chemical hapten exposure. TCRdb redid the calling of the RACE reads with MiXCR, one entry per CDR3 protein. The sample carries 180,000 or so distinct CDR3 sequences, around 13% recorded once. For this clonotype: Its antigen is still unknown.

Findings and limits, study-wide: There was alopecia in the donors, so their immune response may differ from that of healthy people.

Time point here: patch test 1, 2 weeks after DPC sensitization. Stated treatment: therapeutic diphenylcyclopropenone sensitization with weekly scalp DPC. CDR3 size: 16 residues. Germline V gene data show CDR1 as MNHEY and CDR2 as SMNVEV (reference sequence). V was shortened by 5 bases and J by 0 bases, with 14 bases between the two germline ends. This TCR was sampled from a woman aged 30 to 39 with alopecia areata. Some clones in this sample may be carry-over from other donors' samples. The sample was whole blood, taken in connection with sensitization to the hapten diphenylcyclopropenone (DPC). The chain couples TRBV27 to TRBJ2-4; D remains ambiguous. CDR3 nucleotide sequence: TGTGCCAGCAGTGAAACCTACAGTGGAGCCAAAAACATTCAGTACTTC. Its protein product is CASSETYSGAKNIQYF.